What follows describes a single TCR beta chain. CDR1 and CDR2 from the germline V gene are MNHEY and SVGAGI. The CDR3 extends over 14 amino acids. V was shortened by 5 bases and J by 2 bases, with 11 bases between the two germline ends. Some clones are missing from TCRdb's copy, which holds only in-frame ones; the method was immunoSEQ multiplex PCR. Found here are about 150,000 clones, 78% of them singletons; the top ten hold about 6%. The data were taken from a study of blood T cell repertoires in COVID-19. The chain links TRBV6-5 to TRBJ2-3; D remains unclear. This clonotype originated in a woman between 50 and 59 years old who had recovered from COVID-19. Sequenced: PBMCs or T cells enriched from blood (not recorded which). CDR3 sequence: CASSQASVTDTQYF. CDR3 DNA sequence: TGTGCCAGCAGTCAGGCATCTGTCACAGATACGCAGTATTTT.